The next 2 T cell receptor beta chains were all read from a single sample in a study of blood T cell repertoires in COVID-19 (dated by TCRdb to the early 2020s). The library was built by means of the immunoSEQ multiplex PCR assay. TCRdb mirrors the immuneACCESS table, restricted to in-frame sequences. Some clones are absent from its copies; in checked studies, under half trace to an unresolved V gene, and the reason for the others is unknown. For this sample there are tens of thousands of clones; more than 60% appear just once. The ten most abundant clones make up about half of the sample. The sample consisted of peripheral blood. These receptors came from a human donor in a cohort sampled during active COVID-19.

The rearrangement links TRBV4-1 to TRBJ2-7, with a possible D match to TRBD1 (6 bases). The CDR3 is 17 amino acids. Germline CDR1 MGHRA, CDR2 YSYEKL. V lost 0 bases to trimming and J lost 2 bases, with 17 bases between them. The CDR3 DNA sequence: TGCGCCAGCAGCCAAGAACCGGTGGGGGCAGATACCTACGAGCAGTACTTC. Encoded protein: CASSQEPVGADTYEQYF.

The rearrangement uses TRBV7-2 and TRBJ2-2; 7 nucleotides agree with TRBD1. The junction had 5 bases not matched to a gene; V was cut back by 5 bases and J by 5 bases. This CDR3 region has 14 residues. Germline assignment: CDR1 SGHTA and CDR2 FQGNSA. The CDR3 nucleotides read TGTGCCAGCAGCCAACCACAGGGGACCGGGGAGCTGTTTTTT. It encodes CASSQPQGTGELFF.